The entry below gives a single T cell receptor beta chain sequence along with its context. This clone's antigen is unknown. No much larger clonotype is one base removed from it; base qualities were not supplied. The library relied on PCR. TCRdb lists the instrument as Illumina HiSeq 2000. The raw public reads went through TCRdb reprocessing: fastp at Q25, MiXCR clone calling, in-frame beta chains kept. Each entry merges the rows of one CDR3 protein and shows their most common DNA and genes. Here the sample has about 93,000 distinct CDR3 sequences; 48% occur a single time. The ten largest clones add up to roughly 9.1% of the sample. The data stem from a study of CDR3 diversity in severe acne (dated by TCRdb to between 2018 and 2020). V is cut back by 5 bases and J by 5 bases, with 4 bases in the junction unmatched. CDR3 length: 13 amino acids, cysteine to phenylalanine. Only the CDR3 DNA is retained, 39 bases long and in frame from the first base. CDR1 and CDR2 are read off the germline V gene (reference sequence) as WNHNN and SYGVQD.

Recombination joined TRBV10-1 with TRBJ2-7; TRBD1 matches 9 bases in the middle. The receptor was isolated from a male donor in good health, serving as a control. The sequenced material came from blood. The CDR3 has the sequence CASSSGQGNEQYF. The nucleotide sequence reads TGCGCCAGCAGTTCGGGACAGGGCAACGAGCAGTACTTC.